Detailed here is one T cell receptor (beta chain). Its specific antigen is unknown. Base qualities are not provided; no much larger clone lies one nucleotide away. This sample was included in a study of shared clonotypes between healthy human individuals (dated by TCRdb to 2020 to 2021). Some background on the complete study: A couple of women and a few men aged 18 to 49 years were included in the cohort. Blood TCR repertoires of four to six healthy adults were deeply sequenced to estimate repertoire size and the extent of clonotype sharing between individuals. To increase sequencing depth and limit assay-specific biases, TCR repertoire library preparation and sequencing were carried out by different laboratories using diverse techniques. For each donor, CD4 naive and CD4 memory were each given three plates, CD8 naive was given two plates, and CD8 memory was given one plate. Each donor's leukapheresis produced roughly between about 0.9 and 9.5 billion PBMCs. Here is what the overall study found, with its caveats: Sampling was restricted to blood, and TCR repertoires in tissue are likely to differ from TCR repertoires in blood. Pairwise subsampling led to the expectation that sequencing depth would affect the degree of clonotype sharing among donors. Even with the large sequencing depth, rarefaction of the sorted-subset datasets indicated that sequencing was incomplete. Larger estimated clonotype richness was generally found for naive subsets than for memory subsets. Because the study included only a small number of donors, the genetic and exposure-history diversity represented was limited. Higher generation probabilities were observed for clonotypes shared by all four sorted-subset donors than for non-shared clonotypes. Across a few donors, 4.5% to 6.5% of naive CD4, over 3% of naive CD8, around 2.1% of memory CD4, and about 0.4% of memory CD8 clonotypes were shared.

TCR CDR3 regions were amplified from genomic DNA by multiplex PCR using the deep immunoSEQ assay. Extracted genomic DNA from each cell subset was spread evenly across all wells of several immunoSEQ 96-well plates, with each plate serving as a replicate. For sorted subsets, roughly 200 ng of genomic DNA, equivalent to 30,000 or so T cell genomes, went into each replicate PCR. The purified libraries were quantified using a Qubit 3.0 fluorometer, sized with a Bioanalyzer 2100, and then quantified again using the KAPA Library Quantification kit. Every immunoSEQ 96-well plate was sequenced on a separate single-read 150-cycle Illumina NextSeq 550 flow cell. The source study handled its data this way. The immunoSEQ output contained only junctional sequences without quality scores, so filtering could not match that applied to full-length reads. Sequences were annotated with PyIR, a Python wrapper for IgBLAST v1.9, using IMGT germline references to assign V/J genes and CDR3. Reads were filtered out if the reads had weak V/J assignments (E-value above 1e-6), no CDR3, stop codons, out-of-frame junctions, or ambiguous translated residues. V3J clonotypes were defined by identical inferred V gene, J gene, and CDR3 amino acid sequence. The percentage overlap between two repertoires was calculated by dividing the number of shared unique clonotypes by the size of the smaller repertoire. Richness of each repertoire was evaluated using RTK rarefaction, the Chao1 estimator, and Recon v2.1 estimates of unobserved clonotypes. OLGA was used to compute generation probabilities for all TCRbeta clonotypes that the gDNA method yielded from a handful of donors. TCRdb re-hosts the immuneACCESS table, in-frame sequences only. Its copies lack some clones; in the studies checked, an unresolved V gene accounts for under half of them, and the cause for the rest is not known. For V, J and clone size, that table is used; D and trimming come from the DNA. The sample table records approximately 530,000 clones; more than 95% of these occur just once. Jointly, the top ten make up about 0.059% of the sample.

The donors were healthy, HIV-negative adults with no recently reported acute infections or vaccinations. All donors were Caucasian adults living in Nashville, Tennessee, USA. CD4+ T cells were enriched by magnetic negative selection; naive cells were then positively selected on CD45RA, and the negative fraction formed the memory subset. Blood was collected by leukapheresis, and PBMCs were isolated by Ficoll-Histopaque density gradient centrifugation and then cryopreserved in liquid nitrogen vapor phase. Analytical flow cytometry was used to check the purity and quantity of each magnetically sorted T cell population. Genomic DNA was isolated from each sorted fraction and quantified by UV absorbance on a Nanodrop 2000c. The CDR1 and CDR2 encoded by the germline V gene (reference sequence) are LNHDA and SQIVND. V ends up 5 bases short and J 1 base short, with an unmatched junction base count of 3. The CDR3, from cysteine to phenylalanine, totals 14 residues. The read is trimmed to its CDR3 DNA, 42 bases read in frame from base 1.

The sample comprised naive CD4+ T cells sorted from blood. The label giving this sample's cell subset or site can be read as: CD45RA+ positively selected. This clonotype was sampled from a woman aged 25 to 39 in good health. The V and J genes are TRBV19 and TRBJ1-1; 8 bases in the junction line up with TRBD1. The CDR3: CASSPGQGNTEAFF. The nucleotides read TGTGCCAGTAGTCCAGGACAGGGGAACACTGAAGCTTTCTTT.